The present TCR beta chain was sequenced within a study of OX40 agonist ivuxolimab in advanced cancers. CDR1 and CDR2 from the germline V gene are MNHEY and SVGAGI. The CDR3 is 14 amino acids. V lost 6 bases to trimming and J lost 3 bases, with 12 bases between them. Assay: immunoSEQ multiplex PCR; the TCRdb copy retains only in-frame clones and omits some. The table lists around 50,000 clones, approximately 90% of them singletons. The sequence came from an adult with an advanced solid tumor such as melanoma, head and neck, liver or kidney cancer. This chain links TRBV6-5 with TRBJ1-5, with D maybe TRBD1 (6 bases). This specimen was CD4+ or CD8+ T cells sorted from blood, taken in a trial of the OX40 agonist ivuxolimab. CDR3 residues: CASRSRQVNQPQHF. CDR3 bases: TGTGCCAGCAGATCCAGACAGGTCAATCAGCCCCAGCATTTT.